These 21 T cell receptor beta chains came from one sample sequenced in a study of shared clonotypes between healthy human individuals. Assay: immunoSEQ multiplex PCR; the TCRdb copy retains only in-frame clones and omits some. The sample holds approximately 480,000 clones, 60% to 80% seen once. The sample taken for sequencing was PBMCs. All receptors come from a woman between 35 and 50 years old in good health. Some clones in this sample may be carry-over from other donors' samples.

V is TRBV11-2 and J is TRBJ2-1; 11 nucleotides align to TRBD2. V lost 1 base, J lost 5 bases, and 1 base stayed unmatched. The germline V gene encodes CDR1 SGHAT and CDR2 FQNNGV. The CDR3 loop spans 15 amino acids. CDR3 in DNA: TGTGCCAGCAGCTTAGGACTAGCGGGGCACAATGAGCAGTTCTTC. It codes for CASSLGLAGHNEQFF.

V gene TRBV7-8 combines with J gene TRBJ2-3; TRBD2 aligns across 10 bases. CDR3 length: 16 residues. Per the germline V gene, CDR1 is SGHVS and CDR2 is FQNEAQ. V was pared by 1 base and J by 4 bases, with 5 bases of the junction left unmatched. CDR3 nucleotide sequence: TGTGCCAGCAGCTTAGGGAGCGGGAGGGCCCCAGATACGCAGTATTTT. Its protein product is CASSLGSGRAPDTQYF.

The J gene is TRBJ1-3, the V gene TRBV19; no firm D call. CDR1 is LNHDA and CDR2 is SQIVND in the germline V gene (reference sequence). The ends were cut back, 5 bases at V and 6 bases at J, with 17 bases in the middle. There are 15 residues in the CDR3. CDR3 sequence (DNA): TGTGCCAGTAGTCCCCGGGCACGGAAGGAAAACACCATATATTTT. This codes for CASSPRARKENTIYF. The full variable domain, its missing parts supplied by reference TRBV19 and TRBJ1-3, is DGGITQSPKYLFRKEGQNVTLSCEQNLNHDAMYWYRQDPGQGLRLIYYSQIVNDFQKGDIAEGYSVSREKKESFPLTVTSAQKNPTAFYLCASSPRARKENTIYFGEGSWLTVV.

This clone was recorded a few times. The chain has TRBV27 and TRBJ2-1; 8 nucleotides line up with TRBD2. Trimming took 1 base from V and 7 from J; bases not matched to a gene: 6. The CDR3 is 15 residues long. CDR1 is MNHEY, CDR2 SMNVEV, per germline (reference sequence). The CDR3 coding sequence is TGTGCCAGCAGTTTATTTCAGCGGGAGATAAATGAGCAGTTCTTC. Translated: CASSLFQREINEQFF.

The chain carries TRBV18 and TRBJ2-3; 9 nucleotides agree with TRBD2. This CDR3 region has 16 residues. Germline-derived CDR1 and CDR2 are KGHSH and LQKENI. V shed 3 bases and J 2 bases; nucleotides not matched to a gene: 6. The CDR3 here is CASSPLTSGATDTQYF. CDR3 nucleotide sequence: TGTGCCAGCTCACCTCTGACTAGCGGAGCCACAGATACGCAGTATTTT.

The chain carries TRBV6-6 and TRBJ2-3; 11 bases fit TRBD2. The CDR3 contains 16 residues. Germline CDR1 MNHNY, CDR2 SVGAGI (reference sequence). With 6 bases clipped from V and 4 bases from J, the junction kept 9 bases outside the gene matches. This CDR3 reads CASRALAGEPADTQYF. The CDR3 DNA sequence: TGTGCCAGCAGAGCACTAGCGGGAGAACCCGCAGATACGCAGTATTTT.

The CDR3 coding sequence is TGTGCCAGCAGTACCAACACCGGGGAGCTGTTTTTT. It yields the protein CASSTNTGELFF. J is TRBJ2-2 and V is TRBV27; D is unclear. Germline CDR1 MNHEY, CDR2 SMNVEV (reference sequence). This CDR3 is built from 12 residues. Trimming shortened V by 5 bases and J by 2 bases, and 3 bases separated the two germline ends.

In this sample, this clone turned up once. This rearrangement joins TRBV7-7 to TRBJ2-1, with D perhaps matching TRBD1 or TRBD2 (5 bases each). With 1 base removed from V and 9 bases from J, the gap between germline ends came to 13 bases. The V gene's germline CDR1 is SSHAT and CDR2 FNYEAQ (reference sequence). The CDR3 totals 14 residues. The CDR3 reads CASSLVGGRGEQFF. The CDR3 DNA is TGTGCCAGCAGCTTAGTTGGGGGAAGGGGTGAGCAGTTCTTC.

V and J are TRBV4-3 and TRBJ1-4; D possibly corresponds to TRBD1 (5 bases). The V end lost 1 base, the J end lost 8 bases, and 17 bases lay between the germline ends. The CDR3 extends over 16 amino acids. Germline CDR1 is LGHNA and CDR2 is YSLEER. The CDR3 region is CASSQGGAGLGEKLFF. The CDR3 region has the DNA TGCGCCAGCAGCCAAGGTGGGGCGGGACTGGGGGAAAAACTGTTTTTT.

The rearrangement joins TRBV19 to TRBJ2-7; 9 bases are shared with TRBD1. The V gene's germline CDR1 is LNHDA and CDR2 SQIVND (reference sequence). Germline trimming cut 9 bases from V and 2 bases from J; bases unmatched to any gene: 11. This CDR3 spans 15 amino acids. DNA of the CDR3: TGTGCCAGCAGCACCACCGGGACAGGGACCTACGAGCAGTACTTC. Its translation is CASSTTGTGTYEQYF.

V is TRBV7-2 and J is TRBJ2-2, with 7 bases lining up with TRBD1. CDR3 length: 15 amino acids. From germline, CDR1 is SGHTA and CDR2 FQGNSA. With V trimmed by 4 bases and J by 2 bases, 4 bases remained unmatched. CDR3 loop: CASSSRGFNTGELFF. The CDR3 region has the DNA TGTGCCAGCAGCTCCAGGGGGTTTAACACCGGGGAGCTGTTTTTT. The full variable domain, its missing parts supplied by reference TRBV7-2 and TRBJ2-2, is GAGVSQSPSNKVTEKGKDVELRCDPISGHTALYWYRQSLGQGLEFLIYFQGNSAPDKSGLPSDRFSAERTGGSVSTLTIQRTQQEDSAVYLCASSSRGFNTGELFFGEGSRLTVL.

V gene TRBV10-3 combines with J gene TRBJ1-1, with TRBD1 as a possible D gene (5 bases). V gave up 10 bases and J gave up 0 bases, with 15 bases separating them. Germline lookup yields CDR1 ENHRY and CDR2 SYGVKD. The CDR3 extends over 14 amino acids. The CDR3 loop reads CASRRDLMNTEAFF. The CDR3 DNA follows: TGTGCCAGCCGACGGGACCTGATGAACACTGAAGCTTTCTTT.

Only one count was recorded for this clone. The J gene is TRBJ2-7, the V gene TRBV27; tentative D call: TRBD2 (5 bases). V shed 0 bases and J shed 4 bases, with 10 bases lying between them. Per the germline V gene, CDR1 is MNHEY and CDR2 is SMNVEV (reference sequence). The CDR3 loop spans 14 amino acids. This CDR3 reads CASSLSRGVYEQYF. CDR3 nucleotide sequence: TGTGCCAGCAGTTTATCTCGGGGTGTTTACGAGCAGTACTTC.

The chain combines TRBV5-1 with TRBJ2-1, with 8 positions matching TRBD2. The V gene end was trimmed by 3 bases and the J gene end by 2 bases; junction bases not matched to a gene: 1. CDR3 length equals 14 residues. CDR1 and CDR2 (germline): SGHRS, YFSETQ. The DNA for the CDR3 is TGCGCCAGCAGCTGGGGACTAGCCTACAATGAGCAGTTCTTC. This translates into CASSWGLAYNEQFF.

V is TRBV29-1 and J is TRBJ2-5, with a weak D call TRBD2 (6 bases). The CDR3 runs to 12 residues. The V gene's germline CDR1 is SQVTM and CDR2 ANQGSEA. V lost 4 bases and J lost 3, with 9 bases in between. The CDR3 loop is CSVASSEETQYF. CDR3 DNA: TGCAGCGTTGCCTCTAGCGAAGAGACCCAGTACTTC.

The CDR3 spells CASSRVGSYGYTF. The CDR3 coding sequence is TGTGCCAGCAGCAGAGTGGGTAGCTATGGCTACACCTTC. The chain employs TRBV28 and TRBJ1-2; D is uncertain. The germline CDR1 and CDR2 sequences are MDHEN and SYDVKM. V was shortened by 6 bases and J by 4 bases, with 12 bases between the two germline ends. This CDR3 comprises 13 residues.

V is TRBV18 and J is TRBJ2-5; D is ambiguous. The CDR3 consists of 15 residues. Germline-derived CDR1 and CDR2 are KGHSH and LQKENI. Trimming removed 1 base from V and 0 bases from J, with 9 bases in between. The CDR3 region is CASSPRVDHQETQYF. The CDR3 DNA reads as TGTGCCAGCTCACCACGGGTTGACCACCAAGAGACCCAGTACTTC. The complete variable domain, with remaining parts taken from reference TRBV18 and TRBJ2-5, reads NAGVMQNPRHLVRRRGQEARLRCSPMKGHSHVYWYRQLPEEGLKFMVYLQKENIIDESGMPKERFSAEFPKEGPSILRIQQVVRGDSAAYFCASSPRVDHQETQYFGPGTRLLVL.

The CDR3 nucleotides read TGTGCCAGCAGTTCGATCAGCCAGAACACTGAAGCTTTCTTT. Protein product: CASSSISQNTEAFF. This chain connects TRBV27 to TRBJ1-1; no clear D. With 4 bases removed from V and 1 base from J, the gap between germline ends came to 10 bases. In germline, CDR1 is MNHEY, CDR2 SMNVEV (reference sequence). The CDR3 is 14 amino acids.

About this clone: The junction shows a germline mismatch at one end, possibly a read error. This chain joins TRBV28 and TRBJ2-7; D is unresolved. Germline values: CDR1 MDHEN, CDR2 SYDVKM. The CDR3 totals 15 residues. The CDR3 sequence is CASTAVGLTHYGQYF. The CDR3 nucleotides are TGTGCCAGCACCGCCGTTGGATTGACACATTACGGGCAGTACTTC. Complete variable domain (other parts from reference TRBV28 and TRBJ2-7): DVKVTQSSRYLVKRTGEKVFLECVQDMDHENMFWYRQDPGLGLRLIYFSYDVKMKEKGDIPEGYSVSREKKERFSLILESASTNQTSMYLCASTAVGLTHYGQYFGPGTRLTVT.

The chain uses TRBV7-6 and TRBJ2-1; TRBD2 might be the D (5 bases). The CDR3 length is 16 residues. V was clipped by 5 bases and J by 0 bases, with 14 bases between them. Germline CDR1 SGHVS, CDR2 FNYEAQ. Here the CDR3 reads CASSAGRPSSYNEQFF. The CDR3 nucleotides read TGTGCCAGCAGCGCTGGGAGACCGTCCTCCTACAATGAGCAGTTCTTC. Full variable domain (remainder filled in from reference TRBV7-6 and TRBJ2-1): GAGVSQSPRYKVTKRGQDVALRCDPISGHVSLYWYRQALGQGPEFLTYFNYEAQQDKSGLPNDRFSAERPEGSISTLTIQRTEQRDSAMYRCASSAGRPSSYNEQFFGPGTRLTVL.

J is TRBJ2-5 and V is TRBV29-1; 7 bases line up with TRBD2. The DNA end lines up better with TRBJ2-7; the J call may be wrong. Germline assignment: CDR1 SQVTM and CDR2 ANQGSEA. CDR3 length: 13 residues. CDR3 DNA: TGCAGCGCAAGCACCGGGACTACCTACGAGCAGTACTTC. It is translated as CSASTGTTYEQYF.